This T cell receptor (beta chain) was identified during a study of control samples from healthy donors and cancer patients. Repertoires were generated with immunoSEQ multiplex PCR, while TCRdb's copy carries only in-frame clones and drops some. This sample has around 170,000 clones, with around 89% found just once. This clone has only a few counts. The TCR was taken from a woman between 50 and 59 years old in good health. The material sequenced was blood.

The chain's CDR3 is CASSLEPKNTEAFF. The DNA of the CDR3 is TGTGCCAGCAGCTTAGAACCCAAGAACACTGAAGCTTTCTTT. This sequence joins TRBV7-9 and TRBJ1-1; D unresolved. Trimming took 1 base from V and 1 from J, leaving 7 bases between them. This CDR3 comprises 14 residues. From germline, CDR1 is SEHNR and CDR2 FQNEAQ (reference sequence).